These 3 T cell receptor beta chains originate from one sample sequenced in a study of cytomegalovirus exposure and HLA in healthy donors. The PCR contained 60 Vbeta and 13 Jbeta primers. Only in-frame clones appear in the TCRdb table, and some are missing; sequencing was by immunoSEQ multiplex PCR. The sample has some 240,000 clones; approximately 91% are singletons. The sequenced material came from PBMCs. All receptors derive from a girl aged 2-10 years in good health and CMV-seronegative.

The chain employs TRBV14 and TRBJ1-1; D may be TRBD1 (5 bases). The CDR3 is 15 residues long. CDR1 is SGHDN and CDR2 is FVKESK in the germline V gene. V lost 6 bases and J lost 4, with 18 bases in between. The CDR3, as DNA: TGTGCCAGCAGTCAAACATCTACAGGCTCCACTGAAGCTTTCTTT. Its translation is CASSQTSTGSTEAFF.

CDR3 DNA: TGTGCCAGCAGCGTAGATACAGGCTACGAGCAGTACTTC. It specifies CASSVDTGYEQYF. V and J are TRBV9 and TRBJ2-7; a weak D match, TRBD1 (5 bases). The V gene's germline CDR1 is SGDLS and CDR2 YYNGEE. This CDR3 has 13 amino acids. The ends were cut back, 0 bases at V and 3 bases at J, with 7 bases in the middle. Using reference TRBV9 and TRBJ2-7 for the parts outside the CDR3, the full variable domain is DSGVTQTPKHLITATGQRVTLRCSPRSGDLSVYWYQQSLDQGLQFLIQYYNGEERAKGNILERFSAQQFPDLHSELNLSSLELGDSALYFCASSVDTGYEQYFGPGTRLTVT.

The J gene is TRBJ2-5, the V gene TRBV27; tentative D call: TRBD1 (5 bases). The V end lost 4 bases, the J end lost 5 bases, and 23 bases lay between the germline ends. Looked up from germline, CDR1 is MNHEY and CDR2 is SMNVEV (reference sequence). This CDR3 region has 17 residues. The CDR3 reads CASSSTLLGRASETQYF. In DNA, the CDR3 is TGTGCCAGCAGTTCCACGCTTCTGGGCAGGGCCTCGGAGACCCAGTACTTC.